This TCR beta chain originates from a study of cytomegalovirus exposure and HLA in healthy donors. Study findings and constraints: TCR beta V segments were, for the most part, productive about 87% or about 30% of the time in an earlier analysis. In a later analysis, V- and J-gene trimming of beta chains associated with a DCLRE1C missense variant, replicated independently. Reportedly, fewer N-insertions than the approximately 610-donor mean appeared in an Asian-associated ancestry cluster in a later analysis.

With regard to this clone: Its antigen remains unknown.

Primers included in the PCR were 60 Vbeta and 13 Jbeta primers. Data came from immunoSEQ multiplex PCR; TCRdb stores just in-frame clones and leaves some out. This sample's clone table lists 100,000 to 150,000 clones. The junction had 13 bases not matched to a gene; V was cut back by 1 base and J by 8 bases. The CDR3 extends over 17 amino acids. Germline V gene lookup returns CDR1 LGHNA and CDR2 YNFKEQ. The receptor was isolated from a man aged 18 to 30 in good health and CMV-seronegative. The sample consisted of PBMCs. The chain combines TRBV4-2 with TRBJ2-1; 8 bases match TRBD2. The CDR3 DNA follows: TGTGCCAGCAGCCAAGGGGTTCGCGGGGGGACCGTCTATGAGCAGTTCTTC. Its translation: CASSQGVRGGTVYEQFF.